This T cell receptor beta chain was identified during a study of blood T cell repertoires in COVID-19. About the research overall: Acute and convalescent COVID-19 samples came from the United States, Italy and Spain.

CDR1 SNHLY and CDR2 FYNNEI come from the germline V gene. V dropped 6 bases and J dropped 4 bases, with 15 bases sitting between them. This CDR3 has 14 amino acids. As originally analysed: Estimation of nucleated cell counts was performed using reference gene primer amplification. Generated by immunoSEQ multiplex PCR, the TCRdb table keeps only in-frame clones and is missing some. V, J and clone size are taken as reported in that table, and D and trimming were inferred from the DNA itself. The sample contains 250,000 to 300,000 clones, roughly 93% of which appear only once. The study recruited people aged roughly 18 to 100 years across under 25 US areas.

The chain has TRBV2 and TRBJ1-2, with a possible D match to TRBD1 (5 bases). Sequencing used PBMCs or T cells enriched from blood (not recorded which). The sequence was obtained from a woman between 35 and 50 years old with acute COVID-19. The CDR3 region is CASRSSDSLYGYTF. The DNA for the CDR3 is TGTGCCAGCAGGTCCTCTGACAGTCTCTATGGCTACACCTTC.